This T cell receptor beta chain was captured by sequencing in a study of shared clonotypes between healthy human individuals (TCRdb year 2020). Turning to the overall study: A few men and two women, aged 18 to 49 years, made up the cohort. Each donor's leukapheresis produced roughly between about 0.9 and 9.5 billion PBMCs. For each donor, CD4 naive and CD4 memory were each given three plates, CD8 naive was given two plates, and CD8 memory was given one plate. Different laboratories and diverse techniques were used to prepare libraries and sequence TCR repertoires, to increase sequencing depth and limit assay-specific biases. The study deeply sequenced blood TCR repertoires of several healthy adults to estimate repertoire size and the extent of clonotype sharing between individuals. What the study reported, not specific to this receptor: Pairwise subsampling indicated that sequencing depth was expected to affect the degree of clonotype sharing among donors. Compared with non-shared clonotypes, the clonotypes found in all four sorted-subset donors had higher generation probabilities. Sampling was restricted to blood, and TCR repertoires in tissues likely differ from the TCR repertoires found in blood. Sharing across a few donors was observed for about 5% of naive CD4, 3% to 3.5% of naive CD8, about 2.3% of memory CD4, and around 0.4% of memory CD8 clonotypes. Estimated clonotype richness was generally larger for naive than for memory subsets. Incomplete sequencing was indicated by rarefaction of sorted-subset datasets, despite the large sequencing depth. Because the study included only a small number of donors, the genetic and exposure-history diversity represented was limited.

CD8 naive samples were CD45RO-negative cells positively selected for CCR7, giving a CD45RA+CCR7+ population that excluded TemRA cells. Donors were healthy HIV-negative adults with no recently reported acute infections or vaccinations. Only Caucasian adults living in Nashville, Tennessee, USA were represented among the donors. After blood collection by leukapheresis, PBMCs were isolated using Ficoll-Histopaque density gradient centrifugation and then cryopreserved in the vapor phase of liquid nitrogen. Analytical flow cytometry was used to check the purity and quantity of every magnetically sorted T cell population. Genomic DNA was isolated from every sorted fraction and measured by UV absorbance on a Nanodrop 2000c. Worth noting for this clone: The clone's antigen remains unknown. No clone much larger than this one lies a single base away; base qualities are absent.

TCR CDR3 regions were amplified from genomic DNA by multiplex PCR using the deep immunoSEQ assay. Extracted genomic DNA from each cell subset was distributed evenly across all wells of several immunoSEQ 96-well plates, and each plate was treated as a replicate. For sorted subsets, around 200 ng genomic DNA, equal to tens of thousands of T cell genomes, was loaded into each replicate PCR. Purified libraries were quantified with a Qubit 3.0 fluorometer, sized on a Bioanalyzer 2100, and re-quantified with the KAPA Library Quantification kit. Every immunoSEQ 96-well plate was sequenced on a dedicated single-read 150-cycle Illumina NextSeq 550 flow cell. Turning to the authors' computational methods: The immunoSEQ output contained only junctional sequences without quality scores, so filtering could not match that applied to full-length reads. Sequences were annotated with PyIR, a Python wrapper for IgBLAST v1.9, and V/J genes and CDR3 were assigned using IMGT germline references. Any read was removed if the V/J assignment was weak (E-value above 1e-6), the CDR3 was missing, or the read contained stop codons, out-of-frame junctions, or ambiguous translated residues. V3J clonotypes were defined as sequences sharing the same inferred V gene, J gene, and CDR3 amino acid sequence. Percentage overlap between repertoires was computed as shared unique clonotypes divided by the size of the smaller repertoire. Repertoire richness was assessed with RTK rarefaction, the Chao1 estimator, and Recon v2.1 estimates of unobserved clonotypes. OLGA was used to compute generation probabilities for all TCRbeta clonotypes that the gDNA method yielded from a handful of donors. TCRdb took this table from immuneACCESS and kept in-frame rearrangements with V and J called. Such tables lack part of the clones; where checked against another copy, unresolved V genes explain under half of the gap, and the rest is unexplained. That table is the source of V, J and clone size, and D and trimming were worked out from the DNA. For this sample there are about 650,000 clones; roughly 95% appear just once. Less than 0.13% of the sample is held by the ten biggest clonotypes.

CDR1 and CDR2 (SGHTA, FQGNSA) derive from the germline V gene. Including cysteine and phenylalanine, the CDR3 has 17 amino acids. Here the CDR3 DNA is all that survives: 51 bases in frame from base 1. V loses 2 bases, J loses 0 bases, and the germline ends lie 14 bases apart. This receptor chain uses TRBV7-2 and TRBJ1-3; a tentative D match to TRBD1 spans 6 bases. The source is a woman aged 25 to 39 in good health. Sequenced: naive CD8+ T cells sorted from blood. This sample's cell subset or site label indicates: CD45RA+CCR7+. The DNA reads TGTGCCAGCAGCTTAACTCCCCCGGACAGCTCTGGAAACACCATATATTTT. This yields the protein CASSLTPPDSSGNTIYF.